A single sample gave rise to the 16 T cell receptor beta chains below, sequenced in a study of control samples from healthy donors and cancer patients. Here immunoSEQ multiplex PCR was the method, and the copy in TCRdb shows in-frame clones only, minus some. The sample includes some 95,000 clones, around 90% seen only once; the top ten take under 4%. The specimen was blood. The origin of the receptors is a human donor in good health. The donor label of this sample is uncertain.

V is TRBV3-1 (or the pseudogene TRBV3-2) and J is TRBJ1-1; D call uncertain. Trimming removed 0 bases from V and 1 base from J, with 9 bases in between. In germline, CDR1 is LGHDT, CDR2 YNNKEL (reference sequence). The CDR3 consists of 15 residues. CDR3 amino acids: CASSQDPLRNTEAFF. The CDR3 DNA reads TGTGCCAGCAGCCAAGACCCTCTTCGGAACACTGAAGCTTTCTTT.

The rearrangement uses TRBV6-1 and TRBJ2-1; no firm D call. This CDR3 contains 12 residues. V lost 3 bases, J lost 6 bases, and 6 bases lay in between. In germline, CDR1 is MNHNS, CDR2 SASEGT. DNA for the CDR3: TGTGCCAGCAGTGACCAGTTCAATGAGCAGTTCTTC. Protein product: CASSDQFNEQFF.

The V call is TRBV3-1 (or the pseudogene TRBV3-2), the J call TRBJ2-1; 11 nucleotides line up with TRBD1. The CDR3 totals 15 residues. The germline gives CDR1 LGHDT, CDR2 YNNKEL (reference sequence). The trim removed 3 bases at V and 5 bases at J, leaving 3 bases unmatched. CDR3 nucleotides: TGTGCCAGCAGCCACGGGGACAGGGGGAACAATGAGCAGTTCTTC. Protein sequence: CASSHGDRGNNEQFF.

J is TRBJ1-2 and V is TRBV27; no definite D call. This CDR3 comprises 13 residues. The V gene's germline CDR1 is MNHEY and CDR2 SMNVEV (reference sequence). Trimming removed 3 bases from V and 4 bases from J, with 9 bases in between. The CDR3 sequence is CASSFRNRYGYTF. CDR3 nucleotide sequence: TGTGCCAGCAGTTTCCGGAATCGCTATGGCTACACCTTC.

J is TRBJ2-1 and V is TRBV24-1; D possibly matches TRBD1 or TRBD2 (6 bases each). V lost 6 bases and J 6 bases, leaving 20 bases between the germline ends. There are 16 residues in the CDR3. CDR1 is KGHDR and CDR2 is SFDVKD in the germline V gene. The CDR3: CATSSPLGGAGNEQFF. The CDR3 bases are TGTGCCACCAGTTCCCCCCTAGGGGGAGCGGGCAATGAGCAGTTCTTC.

The chain recombines TRBV4-1 with TRBJ1-3; a weak D match, TRBD1 (5 bases). Germline loops: CDR1 MGHRA, CDR2 YSYEKL. V lost 4 bases and J 4 bases, leaving 26 bases between the germline ends. The CDR3 length is 19 residues. CDR3 residues: CASSRGERGIPTSGNTIYF. Written as DNA, the CDR3 is TGCGCCAGCAGCCGGGGTGAGAGGGGCATACCTACTTCGGGAAACACCATATATTTT.

The chain carries TRBV3-1 (or the pseudogene TRBV3-2) and TRBJ1-1; possible D gene TRBD1, 5 bases. This CDR3 is built from 14 residues. With 2 bases removed from V and 1 base from J, the gap between germline ends came to 8 bases. CDR1 and CDR2 from the germline V gene are LGHDT and YNNKEL (reference sequence). CDR3: CASSQPQGNTEAFF. In nucleotides, the CDR3 is TGTGCCAGCAGCCAACCTCAGGGGAACACTGAAGCTTTCTTT.

The chain joins TRBV11-2 to TRBJ1-3, with a weak D call TRBD1 (5 bases). This CDR3 comprises 15 residues. Germline-derived CDR1 and CDR2 are SGHAT and FQNNGV. V lost 1 base to trimming and J lost 4 bases, with 11 bases between them. The DNA of the CDR3 is TGTGCCAGCAGCTTAGTTCTGGGGCACGGAAACACCATATATTTT. As protein: CASSLVLGHGNTIYF.

CDR3 region: CASSLWDTGRNDYTF. The DNA of the CDR3 is TGTGCCAGCAGTTTATGGGATACCGGGCGAAACGACTACACCTTC. The chain links TRBV27 to TRBJ1-2; no clear D gene. V lost 1 base and J lost 10, with 19 bases in between. CDR1 is MNHEY, CDR2 SMNVEV, per germline (reference sequence). This CDR3 has 15 residues.

This rearrangement joins TRBV5-1 to TRBJ2-3; TRBD2 agrees at 7 bases. J lost 4 bases, V lost 0 bases, and 8 bases had no gene match. The length of the CDR3 is 16 residues. CDR1 is SGHRS and CDR2 is YFSETQ in the germline V gene. Written as DNA, the CDR3 is TGCGCCAGCAGCTTGGTGCCCCTAGCGGCCTCAGATACGCAGTATTTT. Its protein is CASSLVPLAASDTQYF.

This clone was picked up one time. The chain joins TRBV6-1 to TRBJ2-7; 9 bases are a match to TRBD2. The V segment lost 2 bases and the J segment 2 bases; nucleotides outside the gene matches: 4. The germline V gene has CDR1 MNHNS and CDR2 SASEGT. The CDR3 spans 15 residues. The CDR3 protein is CASSERVAGAYEQYF. DNA of the CDR3: TGTGCCAGCAGTGAAAGGGTAGCGGGGGCCTACGAGCAGTACTTC.

This clone was seen only a few times. V usage is TRBV2 and J usage is TRBJ1-1; tentative D call: TRBD1 (5 bases). CDR1 is SNHLY, CDR2 FYNNEI, per germline. V gave up 7 bases and J gave up 3 bases, with 12 bases separating them. The length of the CDR3 is 13 residues. CDR3 loop: CASKMGRDTEAFF. DNA for the CDR3: TGTGCCAGCAAGATGGGCAGGGACACTGAAGCTTTCTTT.

This chain uses TRBV24-1 with TRBJ2-3, with 8 positions matching TRBD2. The CDR3 has 16 amino acids. Germline loops: CDR1 KGHDR, CDR2 SFDVKD. With V trimmed by 3 bases and J by 2 bases, 6 bases remained unmatched. The CDR3 protein is CATSDPTSGPTDTQYF. DNA for the CDR3: TGTGCCACCAGTGATCCAACTAGCGGTCCCACAGATACGCAGTATTTT.

The chain links TRBV21-1 to TRBJ1-2; the table's D call, TRBD1, was not checked against the DNA. TRBV21-1 constitutes a pseudogene. The CDR3 extends over 14 amino acids. The CDR3, as DNA: TGTGCCAGCAGCCAACCGGACAGGGGCTATGGCTACACCTTC. Its protein is CASSQPDRGYGYTF.

The J gene is TRBJ1-2, the V gene TRBV28; no clear D. CDR3 size: 11 residues. Deletions cut 2 bases from V and 2 bases from J, with 0 bases between. Germline-derived CDR1 and CDR2 are MDHEN and SYDVKM. The CDR3 DNA sequence: TGTGCCAGCAGTTTAAACTATGGCTACACCTTC. Translating it yields CASSLNYGYTF.

The rearrangement uses TRBV5-6 and TRBJ1-2; D is possibly TRBD1 (6 bases). The CDR3 totals 15 residues. Trimming took off 3 bases at V and 1 base at J, with 13 bases between the two ends. CDR1 is SGHDT and CDR2 is YYEEEE in the germline V gene. The CDR3 here is CASSSVTGFNYGYTF. CDR3 coding DNA: TGTGCCAGCAGCTCAGTGACAGGATTTAACTATGGCTACACCTTC.